One sample yielded the 24 T cell receptor beta chains listed below, sequenced in a study of glioma-infiltrating T cells after dendritic cell vaccination. The time point denotes: after dendritic cell vaccination, including at tumor progression/relapse. Only in-frame clones appear in the TCRdb table, and some are missing; sequencing was by immunoSEQ multiplex PCR. The table lists 85,000 to 100,000 clones, less than 90% of them singletons. Sequencing was performed on blood, taken after dendritic cell vaccination. These TCRs come from a human donor with glioblastoma.

The rearrangement uses TRBV5-4 and TRBJ1-3; TRBD1 might be the D (6 bases). Germline-derived CDR1 and CDR2 are SGHNT and YYREEE (reference sequence). This CDR3 comprises 15 residues. V lost 2 bases to trimming and J lost 4 bases, with 13 bases between them. The DNA for the CDR3 is TGTGCCAGCAGCTTACAGGGAAAGGCGGGAAACACCATATATTTT. It translates to CASSLQGKAGNTIYF. Supplemented by reference TRBV5-4 and TRBJ1-3, the full variable domain reads ETGVTQSPTHLIKTRGQQVTLRCSSQSGHNTVSWYQQALGQGPQFIFQYYREEENGRGNFPPRFSGLQFPNYSSELNVNALELDDSALYLCASSLQGKAGNTIYFGEGSWLTVV.

The chain carries TRBV28 and TRBJ2-1; 8 bases align to TRBD1. The CDR3 runs 15 residues. From germline, CDR1 is MDHEN and CDR2 SYDVKM. Losses at the gene ends were 3 bases for V and 7 bases for J; bases not matched to a gene: 8. The CDR3 nucleotides read TGTGCCAGCAGTTTGTTTCAGGGGGCTAGAAATGAGCAGTTCTTC. Its translation is CASSLFQGARNEQFF.

This clone showed up just once. The V and J genes are TRBV11-2 and TRBJ2-7; D might be TRBD2 (5 bases). The CDR3 consists of 15 residues. Trimming took 1 base from V and 7 from J, leaving 17 bases between them. Germline values: CDR1 SGHAT, CDR2 FQNNGV. CDR3 protein: CASSLVAKVISEQYF. The CDR3 region has the DNA TGTGCCAGCAGCTTAGTAGCGAAGGTAATTAGTGAGCAGTACTTC.

The chain joins TRBV27 to TRBJ2-7, with a possible D match to TRBD2 (6 bases). Germline V gene data show CDR1 as MNHEY and CDR2 as SMNVEV (reference sequence). The CDR3 totals 11 residues. V gave up 3 bases and J gave up 6 bases, with 6 bases separating them. CDR3 DNA sequence: TGTGCCAGCAGTTTGGGGGGCGAGCAGTACTTC. Translating gives CASSLGGEQYF.

V gene TRBV10-3 combines with J gene TRBJ2-7, with 8 bases lining up with TRBD1. Germline V CDR1 and CDR2: ENHRY, SYGVKD. The CDR3 extends over 14 amino acids. Trimming at V came to 8 bases and at J to 2 bases, leaving 8 bases not matched to a gene. The CDR3: CAIGGQDRAYEQYF. DNA for the CDR3: TGTGCCATCGGAGGCCAGGACAGGGCCTACGAGCAGTACTTC.

The chain is built from TRBV5-1 and TRBJ1-1, with 7 bases fitting TRBD1. CDR1 is SGHRS, CDR2 YFSETQ, per germline. The V and J ends lost 0 bases and 0 bases, in that order; junction bases with no gene match: 2. This CDR3 has 15 amino acids. The CDR3 region is CASSLARGLNTEAFF. In DNA form, the CDR3 reads TGCGCCAGCAGCTTGGCGAGGGGGCTGAACACTGAAGCTTTCTTT.

The chain is built from TRBV9 and TRBJ1-1, with D unresolved. The CDR3 spans 20 residues. Germline V gene lookup returns CDR1 SGDLS and CDR2 YYNGEE. Trimming stripped 3 bases from V and 14 bases from J, with 41 bases between. In DNA, the CDR3 is TGTGCCAGCAGCGGGCAACAAGACAACTCGTTGGAGGCTTTACTCAACCCGGCGTTCTTT. The encoded protein is CASSGQQDNSLEALLNPAFF. Variable domain in full (rest from reference TRBV9 and TRBJ1-1): DSGVTQTPKHLITATGQRVTLRCSPRSGDLSVYWYQQSLDQGLQFLIQYYNGEERAKGNILERFSAQQFPDLHSELNLSSLELGDSALYFCASSGQQDNSLEALLNPAFFGQGTRLTVV.

Comment on this clone: Other DNA sequences in this specimen translate into the identical CDR3. This rearrangement joins TRBV5-1 to TRBJ1-1, with D unclear. The CDR3 loop spans 14 amino acids. Germline V lookup: CDR1 SGHRS, CDR2 YFSETQ. Trimming took 0 bases from V and 5 from J, leaving 11 bases between them. CDR3 amino acids: CASSLGSGNTEAFF. DNA for the CDR3: TGCGCCAGCAGCTTGGGTTCAGGAAATACTGAAGCTTTCTTT.

This clone was observed a handful of times. The rearrangement joins TRBV6-1 to TRBJ1-2, with D possibly matching TRBD1 (5 bases). The CDR3 sequence is 15 residues long. CDR1 MNHNS and CDR2 SASEGT come from the germline V gene. The V end was cut by 0 bases, the J end by 8 bases, with 16 bases between. The DNA of the CDR3 is TGTGCCAGCAGTGAAGCGCAGGGTTTTGTTTACGGCTACACCTTC. Translating gives CASSEAQGFVYGYTF.

Of note for this clone: One end of the junction fails to match germline, which may point to a read error. This chain uses TRBV5-6 with TRBJ1-1; no definite D call. The CDR3 spans 13 residues. CDR1 and CDR2 from the germline V gene are SGHDT and YYEEEE. This CDR3 reads CASRLVGRTEAFF. As DNA, the CDR3 is TGTGCCAGCAGATTGGTGGGGAGAACTGAAGCTTTCTTT.

This clone was detected many times. This chain links TRBV21-1 with TRBJ2-1; the listed D gene, TRBD1, was not tested against the DNA. TRBV21-1 is flagged as a pseudogene. The CDR3 loop spans 15 amino acids. The CDR3 protein is CASAKGGNPYNEQFF. CDR3 coding DNA: TGTGCCAGCGCTAAAGGGGGCAATCCATACAATGAGCAGTTCTTC.

The chain combines TRBV27 with TRBJ2-7; possible D gene TRBD1, 6 bases. From germline, CDR1 is MNHEY and CDR2 SMNVEV (reference sequence). Trimming removed 5 bases from V and 3 bases from J, with 17 bases in between. The CDR3 consists of 15 residues. In DNA form, the CDR3 reads TGTGCCAGCAGTATCTACAGGGCCCCAGGCTACGAGCAGTACTTC. Its translation: CASSIYRAPGYEQYF.

The chain employs TRBV29-1 and TRBJ2-1; D is unclear. In germline, CDR1 is SQVTM, CDR2 ANQGSEA. This CDR3 is 11 amino acids long. V lost 5 bases and J 9 bases, leaving 11 bases between the germline ends. CDR3 amino acids: CSVFSIREQFF. In DNA, the CDR3 is TGCAGCGTTTTTAGTATCCGTGAGCAGTTCTTC.

V and J are TRBV30 and TRBJ1-3; TRBD1 is a possible D gene (5 bases). This CDR3 is built from 13 residues. The germline V and J ends were trimmed by 5 bases and 4 bases, with 12 bases remaining between them. CDR1 is GTSNPN and CDR2 is SVGIG in the germline V gene (reference sequence). This CDR3 reads CAWSGASGNTIYF. The DNA of the CDR3 is TGTGCCTGGTCTGGGGCGTCGGGAAACACCATATATTTT.

V gene TRBV5-5 combines with J gene TRBJ2-7; TRBD2 matches 12 bases. The CDR3 has 17 amino acids. Germline V gene lookup returns CDR1 SGHKS and CDR2 YYEKEE (reference sequence). Trimming took 0 bases from V and 3 from J; bases not matched to a gene: 7. The CDR3 nucleotides read TGTGCCAGCAGCTTGGTACTAGCGGGGGGATCTGTCTACGAGCAGTACTTC. Translated, it gives CASSLVLAGGSVYEQYF.

V and J are TRBV10-3 and TRBJ1-1; TRBD1 matches at 9 bases. V gave up 3 bases and J gave up 7 bases; unmatched junction bases: 6. This CDR3 is built from 14 residues. Germline V gene lookup returns CDR1 ENHRY and CDR2 SYGVKD. The CDR3 DNA sequence: TGTGCCATCAGTGAAGGGACGGACAGGGGTGAAGCTTTCTTT. Encoded protein: CAISEGTDRGEAFF.

V usage is TRBV6-5 and J usage is TRBJ2-7, with TRBD2 as a possible D gene (5 bases). CDR1 and CDR2 (germline): MNHEY, SVGAGI. The ends were cut back, 5 bases at V and 8 bases at J, with 10 bases in the middle. This CDR3 has 11 amino acids. The CDR3 protein is CASSTSGKQYF. DNA for the CDR3: TGTGCCAGCAGTACAAGCGGAAAGCAGTACTTC.

V usage is TRBV5-1 and J usage is TRBJ2-1; TRBD2 matches at 7 bases. This CDR3 comprises 17 residues. Germline assignment: CDR1 SGHRS and CDR2 YFSETQ. V lost 2 bases, J lost 0 bases, and 8 bases stayed unmatched. For the CDR3, the DNA is TGCGCCAGCAGCTTCTCGGGAGGCTCGAGCTCCTACAATGAGCAGTTCTTC. Amino acids: CASSFSGGSSSYNEQFF.

V and J are TRBV5-4 and TRBJ2-7; D uncertain. With 0 bases removed from V and 3 bases from J, the gap between germline ends came to 4 bases. The CDR3 spans 12 residues. Germline CDR1 reads SGHNT; CDR2 reads YYREEE (reference sequence). The DNA for the CDR3 is TGTGCCAGCAGCTTGGACGGCTACGAGCAGTACTTC. This encodes CASSLDGYEQYF.

V is TRBV10-1 and J is TRBJ1-2; D unresolved. This CDR3 comprises 13 residues. The germline V gene has CDR1 WNHNN and CDR2 SYGVQD (reference sequence). Trimming stripped 3 bases from V and 0 bases from J, with 5 bases between. The CDR3 nucleotides are TGCGCCAGCAGTGAACAGCCTAACTATGGCTACACCTTC. Protein sequence: CASSEQPNYGYTF.

The gene calls are TRBV5-1 and TRBJ1-3; weak D call: TRBD1 (5 bases). The germline V gene encodes CDR1 SGHRS and CDR2 YFSETQ. Trimming shortened V by 1 base and J by 0 bases, and 11 bases separated the two germline ends. This CDR3 has 16 residues. CDR3 in DNA: TGCGCCAGCAGCTTGTACGCGGGGCTCTCTGGAAACACCATATATTTT. Translating gives CASSLYAGLSGNTIYF.

The chain links TRBV30 to TRBJ1-5, with D possibly TRBD1 on 6 matching bases. The CDR3 loop spans 16 amino acids. Trimming took off 2 bases at V and 0 bases at J, with 14 bases between the two ends. Germline V lookup: CDR1 GTSNPN, CDR2 SVGIG (reference sequence). CDR3 amino acids: CAWSQQGLISNQPQHF. The DNA for the CDR3 is TGTGCCTGGAGTCAACAGGGACTAATTAGCAATCAGCCCCAGCATTTT.

The rearrangement joins TRBV15 to TRBJ2-7; 8 nucleotides agree with TRBD2. Germline lookup yields CDR1 LNHNV and CDR2 YYDKDF (reference sequence). V was pared by 1 base and J by 4 bases, with 9 bases of the junction left unmatched. The CDR3 contains 16 residues. DNA for the CDR3: TGTGCCACCAGCAGAGGCCTCGGGGGGGATGGTTACGAGCAGTACTTC. Amino acids: CATSRGLGGDGYEQYF.

This chain uses TRBV4-2 with TRBJ2-7; TRBD2 might be the D (5 bases). V was pared by 4 bases and J by 5 bases, with 15 bases between. Germline values: CDR1 LGHNA, CDR2 YNFKEQ. The CDR3 totals 14 residues. The DNA for the CDR3 is TGTGCCAGCAGCCCCTCGGAGGTCATCGACGAGCAGTACTTC. This gives the protein CASSPSEVIDEQYF.